This T cell receptor beta chain was identified in a study of tumor T cells in aggressive B-cell lymphoma. Repertoires were generated with immunoSEQ multiplex PCR, while TCRdb's copy carries only in-frame clones and drops some. Of about 5,600 clones listed, 82% were seen once; the top ten hold roughly 2.9%. V lost 1 base and J 7 bases, leaving 4 bases between the germline ends. This CDR3 has 12 residues. Germline V gene sequence: CDR1 KGHSH, CDR2 LQKENI. The TCR was taken from an adult with diffuse large B cell lymphoma. The sequencing input was tumor tissue. This rearrangement joins TRBV18 to TRBJ2-2, with no clear D. The CDR3 DNA reads as TGTGCCAGCTCACCACTCGTCGGGGAGCTGTTTTTT. This sequence encodes CASSPLVGELFF.